Listed below are T cell receptor beta chains from one sample, sequenced in a study of blood T cell repertoires in COVID-19. Data came from immunoSEQ multiplex PCR; TCRdb stores just in-frame clones and leaves some out. Among more than 250,000 clones listed, around 88% were seen once. The sequenced sample was peripheral blood. The receptor source for this set is a woman aged 50 to 65 with acute or convalescent COVID-19. Both conserved end residues are part of each CDR3. The order of the fields is D gene, J gene, V gene, clone size, CDR3 protein, CDR3 DNA. D genes are given only for firm matches. A clone size is listed for some rows: how often the clone was seen (once, few, many), or a class if it is expanded.

- | TRBJ2-7 | TRBV7-6 | - | CASSLGGGGGLVYEQYF | TGTGCCAGCAGCTTAGGGGGTGGGGGCGGTTTGGTCTACGAGCAGTACTTC
- | TRBJ2-1 | TRBV9 | - | CASSRSGSSYNEQFF | TGTGCCAGCAGCCGTAGCGGCAGCTCCTACAATGAGCAGTTCTTC
TRBD2 | TRBJ2-1 | TRBV18 | - | CASSKYTAGGNEQFF | TGTGCCAGCTCCAAATACACGGCGGGAGGGAATGAGCAGTTCTTC
- | TRBJ1-2 | TRBV30 | - | CAWSVDSYYGYTF | TGTGCCTGGAGTGTGGACAGCTACTATGGCTACACCTTC
- | TRBJ1-1 | TRBV19 | once | CASSILGTQAAFF | TGTGCCAGTAGTATTCTGGGCACCCAAGCAGCTTTCTTT
TRBD1 | TRBJ1-2 | TRBV6-5 | - | CASSQSGGYGYTF | TGTGCCAGCAGTCAATCAGGGGGCTATGGCTACACCTTC
TRBD1 | TRBJ2-5 | TRBV28 | - | CASKVTGAQETQYF | TGTGCCAGCAAAGTGACAGGGGCTCAAGAGACCCAGTACTTC
TRBD1 | TRBJ1-2 | TRBV27 | - | CASRLNRGSGYTF | TGTGCCAGCAGGCTCAACAGGGGGAGTGGCTACACCTTC
TRBD2 | TRBJ2-1 | TRBV4-3 | few | CASSQDGLAGREQFF | TGCGCCAGCAGCCAAGATGGGCTAGCGGGAAGGGAGCAGTTCTTC
- | TRBJ1-2 | TRBV5-1 | - | CASSLEQAREYGYTF | TGCGCCAGCAGCTTGGAACAGGCGAGAGAATATGGCTACACCTTC
TRBD1 | TRBJ1-5 | TRBV6-5 | - | CASGDSSNQPQHF | TGTGCCAGCGGGGACAGTTCGAATCAGCCCCAGCATTTT
TRBD1 | TRBJ1-6 | TRBV12-3/TRBV12-4 | - | CASRTGGYSPLHF | TGTGCCAGCAGGACAGGGGGATATTCACCCCTCCACTTT
TRBD2 | TRBJ2-2 | TRBV19 | - | CASSIVGLPTGELFF | TGTGCCAGTAGTATAGTGGGACTACCCACCGGGGAGCTGTTTTTT